The 28 T cell receptor beta chains in this list originate from one sample, sequenced in a study of T cells in Graves' hyperthyroidism and ophthalmopathy (dated by TCRdb to the late 2010s). Libraries were constructed by multiplex PCR. The instrument was an Illumina HiSeq 2000. Amplification of TCR beta CDR3 regions was carried out from RNA transcripts. For the first round of RT-PCR on the TCR CDR3, the HTBI primer set was used together with the Qiagen OneStep RT-PCR kit. Clones were called with MiXCR by TCRdb after fastp trimmed the public reads at Q25, and only in-frame beta chains were retained. Rows matching on CDR3 protein sequence are summarized as one entry with the most common DNA and genes. The sample yields approximately 640,000 distinct CDR3 sequences; around 16% were counted once. The ten largest account for 3.8% of the sample. Input material: blood. The receptor source for this set is a woman in her thirties with Graves' hyperthyroidism.

The rearrangement links TRBV6-2 or TRBV6-3 to TRBJ1-5, with D possibly being TRBD1 (6 bases). Germline assignment: CDR1 MNHEY and CDR2 SVGEGT. Deletions cut 5 bases from V and 8 bases from J, with 16 bases between. The CDR3 has 14 amino acids. The CDR3 DNA is TGTGCCAGCAGTGGAGATACGACAGGAGAGCCCCAGCATTTT. It is translated as CASSGDTTGEPQHF.

In its sample, this clonotype was seen many times. The V gene is TRBV6-2 or TRBV6-3, the J gene TRBJ1-4; no clear D. The CDR3 runs to 13 residues. The V gene's germline CDR1 is MNHEY and CDR2 SVGEGT. V lost 0 bases, J lost 8 bases, and 7 bases lay in between. The CDR3: CASSYSYIEKLFF. CDR3 bases: TGTGCCAGCAGTTACTCATACATCGAAAAACTGTTTTTT.

This clonotype showed up many times. The chain recombines TRBV3-1 with TRBJ2-2; unclear D gene. The CDR3 covers 16 residues. Per germline, CDR1 LGHDT and CDR2 YNNKEL (reference sequence). The V end was cut by 0 bases, the J end by 4 bases, with 12 bases between. The CDR3 DNA reads TGTGCCAGCAGCCAAGATCCCCAGACTCGCACCGGGGAGCTGTTTTTT. Protein: CASSQDPQTRTGELFF.

The chain couples TRBV11-3 to TRBJ2-1; 11 bases match TRBD2. Trimming took 8 bases from V and 6 from J; bases not matched to a gene: 9. Germline V gene data show CDR1 as SGHNT and CDR2 as YENEEA. The CDR3 length is 15 residues. CDR3 DNA: TGTGCCAGCGGTTTGTGGACTAGCGGGTCCAATGAGCAGTTCTTC. This codes for CASGLWTSGSNEQFF.

This clonotype was found a few times. V is TRBV25-1 and J is TRBJ2-3; TRBD1 or TRBD2 may be the D gene (5 bases each). V shed 2 bases and J shed 3 bases, with 12 bases lying between them. The CDR3 is made up of 15 amino acids. Germline CDR1 reads MGHDK; CDR2 reads SYGVNS. CDR3 protein: CASSEPGTKTDTQYF. DNA for the CDR3: TGTGCCAGCAGTGAACCAGGGACGAAGACAGATACGCAGTATTTT.

This chain joins TRBV25-1 and TRBJ2-7; tentative D call: TRBD1 (6 bases). Trimming removed 4 bases from V and 5 bases from J, with 12 bases in between. This CDR3 region has 13 residues. Germline assignment: CDR1 MGHDK and CDR2 SYGVNS. The CDR3: CASSVRGSDEQYF. The CDR3 DNA follows: TGTGCCAGCAGTGTGAGGGGGAGCGACGAGCAGTACTTC.

This clonotype was seen ten or more times. The V gene is TRBV7-2, the J gene TRBJ2-1, with 8 nucleotides matching TRBD2. This CDR3 is 16 amino acids long. Germline CDR1 reads SGHTA; CDR2 reads FQGNSA. Trimming cost V 1 base and J 3 bases; bases outside gene matches: 5. CDR3 nucleotide sequence: TGTGCCAGCAGCTTAGTGCCGGGAGGGGGCTACAATGAGCAGTTCTTC. As protein: CASSLVPGGGYNEQFF.

This clonotype showed up just a few times. The rearrangement links TRBV20-1 to TRBJ1-1; 7 nucleotides match TRBD1. This CDR3 contains 13 residues. Germline-derived CDR1 and CDR2 are DFQATT and SNEGSKA (reference sequence). The junction had 4 bases not matched to a gene; V was cut back by 5 bases and J by 1 base. The CDR3 loop is CSAGDSQNTEAFF. The DNA of the CDR3 is TGCAGTGCTGGGGACAGCCAGAACACTGAAGCTTTCTTT.

Only a few counts were recorded for this clonotype. This chain links TRBV6-2 or TRBV6-3 with TRBJ2-1; 10 nucleotides align to TRBD2. The CDR3 runs 15 residues. Germline V gives CDR1 MNHEY, CDR2 SVGEGT. V lost 6 bases and J lost 6; bases outside the gene matches: 8. Here the CDR3 DNA reads TGTGCCAGCAGAATAAGCGGGAGGGCTGCCAATGAGCAGTTCTTC. Residues: CASRISGRAANEQFF.

This clonotype was recorded at least ten times. J is TRBJ2-7 and V is TRBV20-1; weak D call: TRBD2 (5 bases). Trimming took off 0 bases at V and 4 bases at J, with 7 bases between the two ends. This CDR3 contains 12 residues. Germline V lookup: CDR1 DFQATT, CDR2 SNEGSKA (reference sequence). The CDR3 reads CSARDRGYEQYF. As DNA, the CDR3 is TGCAGTGCTAGAGATCGAGGGTACGAGCAGTACTTC.

In regard to this clonotype: This is likely a read error, given that the CDR3 carries no conserved phenylalanine or tryptophan at its end. The chain combines TRBV12-5 with TRBJ2-1, with unresolved D. Trimming shortened V by 6 bases and J by 6 bases, and 18 bases separated the two germline ends. Germline V gives CDR1 LGHNT, CDR2 FRNRAP. The CDR3 has 15 residues. The CDR3 coding sequence is TGTGCTAGTGGCCGATCGGACGGAGTAGCCAATGAGCAGTTCCTC. Its protein is CASGRSDGVANEQFL.

This clonotype showed up many times. The gene calls are TRBV20-1 and TRBJ2-4, with D possibly being TRBD2 (5 bases). The CDR3 is made up of 13 amino acids. Germline assignment: CDR1 DFQATT and CDR2 SNEGSKA (reference sequence). Deletions cut 2 bases from V and 1 base from J, with 6 bases between. Here the CDR3 reads CSARPGAKNIQYF. The CDR3 nucleotides are TGCAGTGCTAGACCGGGGGCCAAAAACATTCAGTACTTC.

At least ten counts were recorded for this clonotype. The J gene is TRBJ1-1, the V gene TRBV11-3, with unresolved D. Deletions cut 0 bases from V and 2 bases from J, with 7 bases between. The germline CDR1 and CDR2 sequences are SGHNT and YENEEA. This CDR3 has 14 amino acids. The CDR3 loop reads CASSLEPENTEAFF. CDR3 DNA sequence: TGTGCCAGCAGCTTAGAGCCAGAAAACACTGAAGCTTTCTTT.

This clonotype occurred once. A much larger clone differs by one base, so this may be a read error. The DNA is left out, because the CDR3 cannot be placed on it with certainty; the CDR3 is given as TCRdb lists it. The rearrangement joins TRBV5-1 to TRBJ2-1; the table's D call TRBD1 went unverified against the DNA. Both ends counted, the CDR3 spans 13 residues. Germline V gene lookup returns CDR1 SGHRS and CDR2 YFSETQ. The CDR3 region is CASFGPGSDEQSF.

The chain has TRBV6-1 and TRBJ1-6; D possibly corresponds to TRBD1 (5 bases). Germline V gene data show CDR1 as MNHNS and CDR2 as SASEGT. The CDR3 covers 16 residues. V lost 5 bases and J 6 bases, leaving 17 bases between the germline ends. The CDR3: CASSRGGGSTNSPLHF. The CDR3 nucleotides are TGTGCCAGCAGTAGGGGCGGGGGGTCCACTAATTCACCCCTCCACTTT.

The chain carries TRBV5-1 and TRBJ2-1, with 9 positions matching TRBD1. The V and J ends lost 1 base and 7 bases, in that order; junction bases with no gene match: 15. CDR3 size: 18 residues. Germline V gene sequence: CDR1 SGHRS, CDR2 YFSETQ. The CDR3 reads CASSLWSGGQGFVNEQFF. The CDR3 coding sequence is TGCGCCAGCAGCTTGTGGAGTGGTGGACAGGGGTTTGTAAATGAGCAGTTCTTC.

This clonotype has a count of ten or more. V gene TRBV5-1 combines with J gene TRBJ2-1; 12 nucleotides line up with TRBD2. The CDR3 covers 16 residues. Looked up from germline, CDR1 is SGHRS and CDR2 is YFSETQ. Trimming at V came to 2 bases and at J to 2 bases, leaving 2 bases not matched to a gene. The CDR3 region is CASSFGLAGTYNEQFF. The CDR3 DNA is TGCGCCAGCAGCTTTGGACTAGCGGGGACCTACAATGAGCAGTTCTTC.

Only one count was recorded for this clonotype. The rearrangement joins TRBV20-1 to TRBJ2-7; 8 nucleotides line up with TRBD1. This CDR3 has 17 residues. Trimming removed 1 base from V and 4 bases from J; junction bases left unmatched: 15. Looked up from germline, CDR1 is DFQATT and CDR2 is SNEGSKA (reference sequence). DNA for the CDR3: TGCAGTGCTAGAGGCCCTTCAGGGGGCCTCGGGAGTTACGAGCAGTACTTC. Its protein is CSARGPSGGLGSYEQYF.

In this sample, this clonotype turned up a few times. V is TRBV2 and J is TRBJ2-3, with a weak D call TRBD1 (6 bases). The germline CDR1 and CDR2 sequences are SNHLY and FYNNEI. The V and J ends lost 1 base and 5 bases respectively, with 13 bases between them. CDR3 length: 15 residues. In DNA form, the CDR3 reads TGTGCCAGCAGTGAAGAGGGGGAATCTTTAGATACGCAGTATTTT. Its protein product is CASSEEGESLDTQYF.

The chain links TRBV9 to TRBJ1-1; tentatively, D is TRBD1 (5 bases). Trimming shortened V by 4 bases and J by 1 base, and 17 bases separated the two germline ends. The germline CDR1 and CDR2 sequences are SGDLS and YYNGEE. The CDR3 has 16 amino acids. This CDR3 is CASSSGTLLGNTEAFF. CDR3 nucleotides: TGTGCCAGCAGCTCCGGGACCCTCCTGGGGAACACTGAAGCTTTCTTT.

The chain has TRBV3-1 and TRBJ1-1; 7 bases are a match to TRBD1. The CDR3 loop spans 15 amino acids. The germline gives CDR1 LGHDT, CDR2 YNNKEL (reference sequence). After removal of 0 bases from V and 1 base from J, the junction contained 2 bases not matched to a gene. DNA for the CDR3: TGTGCCAGCAGCCAAGACGCAGGGGGGAACACTGAAGCTTTCTTT. Translating gives CASSQDAGGNTEAFF.

The chain combines TRBV15 with TRBJ2-5; tentative D call: TRBD1 (5 bases). Germline values: CDR1 LNHNV, CDR2 YYDKDF (reference sequence). Trimming stripped 0 bases from V and 7 bases from J, with 24 bases between. This CDR3 is 18 amino acids long. In DNA, the CDR3 is TGTGCCACCAGCAGAGATCAGAAGCTATCCCTCACCCAGGGGACCCAGTACTTC. Protein: CATSRDQKLSLTQGTQYF.

The chain recombines TRBV3-1 with TRBJ2-7; unclear D gene. The germline V gene has CDR1 LGHDT and CDR2 YNNKEL (reference sequence). Trimming removed 1 base from V and 0 bases from J, with 7 bases in between. This CDR3 region has 14 residues. CDR3 loop: CASSQVAVSYEQYF. CDR3 nucleotides: TGTGCCAGCAGCCAAGTGGCAGTCTCCTACGAGCAGTACTTC.

Concerning this clonotype itself: This could be a read error, since a much larger clone is one nucleotide away. The CDR3 DNA sequence: TGCAGTGCTAGAGATTCCCGGGTCCCCATAATCGGGGAGCAGTACTTC. This translates into CSARDSRVPIIGEQYF. The chain employs TRBV20-1 and TRBJ2-7; no reliable D call. Trimming shortened V by 0 bases and J by 7 bases, and 22 bases separated the two germline ends. The V gene's germline CDR1 is DFQATT and CDR2 SNEGSKA (reference sequence). The CDR3 loop spans 16 amino acids.

This clonotype came up many times. V is TRBV20-1 and J is TRBJ2-2; 9 bases fit TRBD2. This CDR3 is built from 12 residues. The germline gives CDR1 DFQATT, CDR2 SNEGSKA (reference sequence). J lost 8 bases, V lost 7 bases, and 5 bases had no gene match. In nucleotides, the CDR3 is TGCAGTGTTAGCGGGAGATCAGGGGAGCTGTTTTTT. This translates into CSVSGRSGELFF.

The chain is built from TRBV4-2 and TRBJ2-7; 10 nucleotides align to TRBD2. Germline V lookup: CDR1 LGHNA, CDR2 YNFKEQ. The CDR3 runs to 16 residues. V was clipped by 0 bases and J by 5 bases; unmatched bases: 7. DNA for the CDR3: TGTGCCAGCAGCCAAGAGCTAGCGGGAGTTATGAACGAGCAGTACTTC. It yields the protein CASSQELAGVMNEQYF.

Ten or more counts support this clonotype. The rearrangement links TRBV6-1 to TRBJ2-1, with 8 nucleotides matching TRBD1. The CDR3 runs to 15 residues. Germline assignment: CDR1 MNHNS and CDR2 SASEGT. V lost 3 bases, J lost 4 bases, and 5 bases stayed unmatched. The DNA of the CDR3 is TGTGCCAGCAGTGACACCGGGACAGGTTACAATGAGCAGTTCTTC. The encoded protein is CASSDTGTGYNEQFF.

Many counts were recorded for this clonotype. Here the CDR3 reads CASSSQGKETQYF. The CDR3 DNA reads TGTGCCAGCAGCTCCCAGGGTAAAGAGACCCAGTACTTC. The chain has TRBV3-1 and TRBJ2-5, with D tentatively TRBD1 (5 bases). The CDR3 length is 13 residues. V was pared by 5 bases and J by 3 bases, with 10 bases between. The germline V gene encodes CDR1 LGHDT and CDR2 YNNKEL (reference sequence).